Each of the 18 T cell receptor beta chains below was sequenced from the same sample in a study of technical replicates of blood from four donors. Sequencing used immunoSEQ multiplex PCR; TCRdb keeps in-frame clones, though not all of them. The sample lists about 79,000 clones, 94% seen once, with 0.25% to 0.3% in the top ten. The sequencing input was T cells isolated from PBMCs. These receptors originate from a human donor in good health.

J is TRBJ1-5 and V is TRBV10-1; D may be TRBD1 (5 bases). The V end lost 8 bases, the J end lost 4 bases, and 12 bases lay between the germline ends. Germline V gene sequence: CDR1 WNHNN, CDR2 SYGVQD (reference sequence). The CDR3 has 13 amino acids. The CDR3 sequence: CASSDRPNQPQHF. The CDR3 DNA reads as TGCGCCAGCTCTGACAGACCGAATCAGCCCCAGCATTTT.

The CDR3 spells CASRQVDGNQPQHF. In DNA, the CDR3 is TGCGCCAGCAGACAGGTAGATGGCAATCAGCCCCAGCATTTT. This chain joins TRBV4-1 and TRBJ1-5; weak D call: TRBD1 (5 bases). CDR3 length equals 14 residues. V was clipped by 6 bases and J by 2 bases, with 11 bases between them. Looked up from germline, CDR1 is MGHRA and CDR2 is YSYEKL.

This clone was found once. This rearrangement joins TRBV5-1 to TRBJ2-5; possibly TRBD1 for D (6 bases). Germline CDR1 and CDR2: SGHRS and YFSETQ. This CDR3 spans 15 amino acids. V shed 1 base and J shed 5 bases, with 15 bases lying between them. The DNA of the CDR3 is TGCGCCAGCAGCTTGTCCCCAGGGGTGTCCGAGACCCAGTACTTC. Protein sequence: CASSLSPGVSETQYF. Variable domain in full (rest from reference TRBV5-1 and TRBJ2-5): KAGVTQTPRYLIKTRGQQVTLSCSPISGHRSVSWYQQTPGQGLQFLFEYFSETQRNKGNFPGRFSGRQFSNSRSEMNVSTLELGDSALYLCASSLSPGVSETQYFGPGTRLLVL.

The chain employs TRBV5-1 and TRBJ1-4; 10 bases line up with TRBD1. Unmatched junction bases numbered 11, after V lost 4 bases and J lost 8 bases. The CDR3 has 16 amino acids. Germline CDR1 is SGHRS and CDR2 is YFSETQ. The CDR3 spells CASSPSIPGQGEKLFF. CDR3 sequence (DNA): TGCGCCAGCAGCCCGTCTATTCCGGGACAGGGGGAAAAACTGTTTTTT.

V and J are TRBV29-1 and TRBJ2-5, with TRBD2 as a possible D gene (6 bases). Germline V gene sequence: CDR1 SQVTM, CDR2 ANQGSEA. V gave up 3 bases and J gave up 3 bases, with 14 bases separating them. This CDR3 is 14 amino acids long. The CDR3 sequence is CSVERNGGEETQYF. The CDR3 DNA sequence: TGCAGCGTTGAGAGGAACGGGGGTGAAGAGACCCAGTACTTC.

V gene TRBV4-1 combines with J gene TRBJ2-7; D is ambiguous. The CDR3 loop spans 13 amino acids. Trimming removed 2 bases from V and 2 bases from J, with 7 bases in between. In germline, CDR1 is MGHRA, CDR2 YSYEKL. CDR3 protein: CASSQLVAYEQYF. CDR3 in DNA: TGCGCCAGCAGCCAATTAGTTGCCTACGAGCAGTACTTC.

The chain carries TRBV4-2 and TRBJ2-5; TRBD2 agrees at 13 bases. This CDR3 contains 19 residues. J was trimmed by 3 bases and V by 0 bases; bases with no gene match: 10. CDR1 and CDR2 from the germline V gene are LGHNA and YNFKEQ. The CDR3 coding sequence is TGTGCCAGCAGCCAAGATCGCTGGCCCGGGACTAGCGGGGAAGAGACCCAGTACTTC. This gives the protein CASSQDRWPGTSGEETQYF.

The rearrangement links TRBV29-1 to TRBJ2-6; the match to TRBD1 covers 8 bases. This CDR3 has 15 amino acids. V shed 8 bases and J 1 base; nucleotides not matched to a gene: 7. Germline loops: CDR1 SQVTM, CDR2 ANQGSEA. CDR3 loop: CSTGQGQSGANVLTF. The CDR3 region has the DNA TGCAGCACCGGACAGGGACAGTCTGGGGCCAACGTCCTGACTTTC.

The chain recombines TRBV27 with TRBJ2-5; a possible D gene is TRBD1 (6 bases). There are 17 residues in the CDR3. V was shortened by 1 base and J by 5 bases, with 20 bases between the two germline ends. Germline CDR1 reads MNHEY; CDR2 reads SMNVEV (reference sequence). CDR3 coding DNA: TGTGCCAGCAGTTTATGGGGGCAATCGGGCCTACGTGAGACCCAGTACTTC. Amino acids: CASSLWGQSGLRETQYF.

The J gene is TRBJ2-5, the V gene TRBV4-2; D is ambiguous. V shed 0 bases and J shed 1 base, with 6 bases lying between them. Per the germline V gene, CDR1 is LGHNA and CDR2 is YNFKEQ. The CDR3 totals 14 residues. CDR3: CASSQEHLQETQYF. Written as DNA, the CDR3 is TGTGCCAGCAGCCAAGAACACCTCCAAGAGACCCAGTACTTC.

The rearrangement links TRBV19 to TRBJ1-1; D may be TRBD1 (5 bases). V lost 6 bases, J lost 0 bases, and 11 bases lay in between. The germline V gene has CDR1 LNHDA and CDR2 SQIVND (reference sequence). The CDR3 is 14 amino acids. Written as DNA, the CDR3 is TGTGCCAGTAGATGGGGCAGACTGAACACTGAAGCTTTCTTT. Translated: CASRWGRLNTEAFF.

This clone was observed once. This chain links TRBV9 with TRBJ1-2; D ambiguous. Trimming removed 4 bases at V and 8 bases at J, with 21 bases between. The CDR3 contains 15 residues. The V gene's germline CDR1 is SGDLS and CDR2 YYNGEE. The CDR3 nucleotides are TGTGCCAGCAGCCCCCGGGGAGGGTACATGGGAGGCTACACCTTC. This translates into CASSPRGGYMGGYTF.

The chain couples TRBV7-9 to TRBJ1-1, with D perhaps matching TRBD1 (6 bases). Trimming removed 5 bases at V and 0 bases at J, with 22 bases between. Germline V gives CDR1 SEHNR, CDR2 FQNEAQ (reference sequence). The length of the CDR3 is 18 residues. The CDR3 protein is CASSPVALRGYLNTEAFF. The DNA of the CDR3 is TGTGCCAGCAGCCCCGTCGCGTTAAGGGGGTATTTGAACACTGAAGCTTTCTTT. Drawing the rest from reference TRBV7-9 and TRBJ1-1, the complete variable domain is DTGVSQNPRHKITKRGQNVTFRCDPISEHNRLYWYRQTLGQGPEFLTYFQNEAQLEKSRLLSDRFSAERPKGSFSTLEIQRTEQGDSAMYLCASSPVALRGYLNTEAFFGQGTRLTVV.

The chain carries TRBV11-2 and TRBJ1-1, with D possibly TRBD1 on 6 matching bases. There are 15 residues in the CDR3. The germline gives CDR1 SGHAT, CDR2 FQNNGV. Trimming pared 5 bases from V and 4 bases from J, leaving 17 bases between. This CDR3 is CASSAVRGGGTEAFF. The CDR3 coding sequence is TGTGCCAGCAGCGCGGTCAGGGGTGGCGGCACTGAAGCTTTCTTT.

V and J are TRBV5-1 and TRBJ2-6, with D uncertain. The germline V gene encodes CDR1 SGHRS and CDR2 YFSETQ. The CDR3 consists of 14 residues. The V and J ends lost 2 bases and 0 bases respectively, with 3 bases between them. The CDR3: CASSFSSGANVLTF. The CDR3 DNA sequence: TGCGCCAGCAGCTTTAGCTCTGGGGCCAACGTCCTGACTTTC.

J is TRBJ2-5 and V is TRBV2, with D possibly matching TRBD1 (5 bases). CDR1 is SNHLY and CDR2 is FYNNEI in the germline V gene. The CDR3 extends over 12 amino acids. V lost 7 bases and J 2 bases, leaving 8 bases between the germline ends. CDR3 protein: CASTQGQETQYF. The CDR3 coding sequence is TGTGCCAGCACGCAGGGACAAGAGACCCAGTACTTC.

The rearrangement links TRBV7-2 to TRBJ1-1, with D unclear. Trimming cost V 1 base and J 1 base, with 4 bases left between them. This CDR3 contains 13 residues. From germline, CDR1 is SGHTA and CDR2 FQGNSA. The CDR3 is CASSLDRNTEAFF. DNA of the CDR3: TGTGCCAGCAGCTTAGACAGGAACACTGAAGCTTTCTTT.

The genes are TRBV7-9 and TRBJ1-3, with D possibly being TRBD1 (5 bases). The CDR3 runs 16 residues. Germline V gene data show CDR1 as SEHNR and CDR2 as FQNEAQ (reference sequence). V was pared by 7 bases and J by 4 bases, with 20 bases between. The CDR3 DNA sequence: TGTGCCAGCACCCCGACAGACCCCCTATCCGGAAACACCATATATTTT. Its protein is CASTPTDPLSGNTIYF.